This TCR beta chain was recorded in a study of cytomegalovirus exposure and HLA in healthy donors. Study outcomes and limitations: Across donors, most TCRs were seen rarely, yet some public ones were widespread. TCR beta chains associated with HLA were, in a later analysis, more clonally expanded than equally common others.

PCR was performed using 60 Vbeta and 13 Jbeta primers. Some clones are missing from TCRdb's copy, which holds only in-frame ones; the method was immunoSEQ multiplex PCR. The sample comprises around 91,000 clones, roughly nine tenths of which are singletons, and 9% to 9.5% rests with the top ten. Concerning this clone itself: The antigen remains unidentified.

Germline-derived CDR1 and CDR2 are SGDLS and YYNGEE. The CDR3 covers 16 residues. Trimming cost V 4 bases and J 5 bases; bases outside gene matches: 14. Sequenced sample: PBMCs. The chain combines TRBV9 with TRBJ2-5; TRBD1 matches at 7 bases. The receptor's source is a man under 40 in good health and CMV-seropositive. The CDR3 DNA sequence: TGTGCCAGCAGCCCGAGTTTGACAGGGAGTGGGGAGACCCAGTACTTC. Translation: CASSPSLTGSGETQYF.